A single sample gave rise to the 32 T cell receptor beta chains below, sequenced in a study of CXCR3-negative and CXCR3-positive naive CD8 T cells. General observations from the study: Hydrophobicity was higher for TRB CDR3s found in CXCR3-positive naive cells than in CXCR3-negative naive cells.

5' RACE with UMI labels generated the TRB cDNA libraries. Reprocessing the 5' RACE reads, TCRdb reports a single entry for every CDR3 protein and omits DNA. The table gives some 110,000 distinct CDR3 sequences; the top ten clones make up more than 0.35% of it. These TCRs are of unknown antigen specificity. Input material: naive CXCR3+ CD8+ T cells from blood. The subset was: CD45RO-CCR7+CD27+CD95- naive CD8+ T cells expressing CXCR3 (TNR3+). These receptors were obtained from a human donor in good health. Some clones in this sample may be carry-over from other donors' samples.

The chain employs TRBV20-1 and TRBJ2-2; TCRdb's D call of TRBD2 is untestable without DNA. The CDR3 runs to 14 residues. The germline gives CDR1 DFQATT, CDR2 SNEGSKA (reference sequence). The chain's CDR3 is CSAPAGANTGELFF.

The chain is built from TRBV5-1 and TRBJ2-5; TCRdb reports TRBD2, a call that lacks DNA to check it against. Germline lookup yields CDR1 SGHRS and CDR2 YFSETQ. The CDR3 has 14 amino acids. This CDR3 is CASSLEVPEETQYF.

CDR3 sequence reads: CASITDRGRQETQYF. The chain has TRBV12-3 or TRBV12-4 and TRBJ2-5; TCRdb names TRBD1, which stays unverified in the absence of DNA. The CDR3 is 15 amino acids.

The rearrangement uses TRBV12-3 or TRBV12-4 and TRBJ2-7; without DNA, the TCRdb call of TRBD1 cannot be checked. The CDR3 consists of 14 residues. CDR3 in amino acids: CASSLGTGAVQQYF.

The rearrangement joins TRBV28 to TRBJ2-2; TCRdb selects TRBD2, and the lack of DNA leaves this call unchecked. The CDR3 consists of 15 residues. Per the germline V gene, CDR1 is MDHEN and CDR2 is SYDVKM. This chain's CDR3 is CASSSRGLAAGELFF.

This chain joins TRBV5-1 and TRBJ2-1; as DNA is missing, the TRBD2 call by TCRdb cannot be tested. This CDR3 comprises 14 residues. Germline V gene lookup returns CDR1 SGHRS and CDR2 YFSETQ. CDR3: CASSLEASYNEQFF. Full variable domain (rest looked up from reference TRBV5-1 and TRBJ2-1): KAGVTQTPRYLIKTRGQQVTLSCSPISGHRSVSWYQQTPGQGLQFLFEYFSETQRNKGNFPGRFSGRQFSNSRSEMNVSTLELGDSALYLCASSLEASYNEQFFGPGTRLTVL.

The chain's CDR3 is CASSLSSTDRENQPQHF. This chain links TRBV12-3 or TRBV12-4 with TRBJ1-5; TCRdb designates TRBD1, a call that cannot be tested without DNA. There are 17 residues in the CDR3.

The chain links TRBV19 to TRBJ1-1. The CDR3 loop spans 14 amino acids. In germline, CDR1 is LNHDA, CDR2 SQIVND (reference sequence). CDR3 residues: CASSIVGSGDEAFF.

V and J are TRBV7-9 and TRBJ2-1. Germline assignment: CDR1 SEHNR and CDR2 FQNEAQ (reference sequence). CDR3 size: 14 residues. CDR3 residues: CASIHSFSYNEQFF. The whole variable domain, remainder taken from reference TRBV7-9 and TRBJ2-1, is DTGVSQNPRHKITKRGQNVTFRCDPISEHNRLYWYRQTLGQGPEFLTYFQNEAQLEKSRLLSDRFSAERPKGSFSTLEIQRTEQGDSAMYLCASIHSFSYNEQFFGPGTRLTVL.

J is TRBJ2-3 and V is TRBV7-9; TCRdb's D gene call, TRBD2, goes unchecked for lack of DNA. Germline CDR1 reads SEHNR; CDR2 reads FQNEAQ (reference sequence). The CDR3 covers 15 residues. CDR3 in amino acids: CASSVLAGNTDTQYF.

This chain links TRBV21-1 with TRBJ2-7; TCRdb calls TRBD1, which cannot be checked without DNA. TRBV21-1 has pseudogene status. The CDR3 totals 16 residues. CDR3 in amino acids: CASSKGGTGNSYEQYF.

V and J are TRBV10-3 and TRBJ1-2. Per germline, CDR1 ENHRY and CDR2 SYGVKD. CDR3 length: 16 residues. Here the CDR3 reads CAISVGEQHLDYGYTF.

V is TRBV28 and J is TRBJ2-3; TCRdb's D call of TRBD1 is untestable without DNA. The CDR3 sequence is 14 residues long. Germline assignment: CDR1 MDHEN and CDR2 SYDVKM. CDR3 protein: CASRTGLGTDTQYF.

This chain connects TRBV27 to TRBJ1-1; TCRdb names TRBD1, which stays unverified in the absence of DNA. This CDR3 contains 15 residues. Germline CDR1 reads MNHEY; CDR2 reads SMNVEV (reference sequence). The CDR3 is CASRSGTGVNTEAFF.

The CDR3 reads CASSVWRVNTEAFF. The gene calls are TRBV5-6 and TRBJ1-1. There are 14 residues in the CDR3. Looked up from germline, CDR1 is SGHDT and CDR2 is YYEEEE.

The V call is TRBV7-2, the J call TRBJ2-3; TCRdb designates TRBD2, a call that cannot be tested without DNA. CDR3 size: 16 residues. Germline lookup yields CDR1 SGHTA and CDR2 FQGNSA. CDR3 protein: CASSLNLAGSTDTQYF. The whole variable domain, remainder taken from reference TRBV7-2 and TRBJ2-3, is GAGVSQSPSNKVTEKGKDVELRCDPISGHTALYWYRQSLGQGLEFLIYFQGNSAPDKSGLPSDRFSAERTGGSVSTLTIQRTQQEDSAVYLCASSLNLAGSTDTQYFGPGTRLTVL.

The chain employs TRBV7-9 and TRBJ2-7; TCRdb names TRBD1, which stays unverified in the absence of DNA. The CDR3 loop spans 14 amino acids. Germline values: CDR1 SEHNR, CDR2 FQNEAQ (reference sequence). CDR3 sequence reads: CASSFPGQGHEQYF.

The chain is built from TRBV19 and TRBJ1-1; TCRdb names TRBD1, which stays unverified in the absence of DNA. This CDR3 has 15 residues. Germline loops: CDR1 LNHDA, CDR2 SQIVND (reference sequence). This CDR3 reads CASSMGTGGNTEAFF. Full variable domain (remainder filled in from reference TRBV19 and TRBJ1-1): DGGITQSPKYLFRKEGQNVTLSCEQNLNHDAMYWYRQDPGQGLRLIYYSQIVNDFQKGDIAEGYSVSREKKESFPLTVTSAQKNPTAFYLCASSMGTGGNTEAFFGQGTRLTVV.

The V and J genes are TRBV4-3 and TRBJ2-1; TCRdb reports TRBD2, a call that lacks DNA to check it against. The CDR3 spans 16 residues. From germline, CDR1 is LGHNA and CDR2 YSLEER. CDR3 loop: CASSQGTSGANNEQFF.

V gene TRBV21-1 combines with J gene TRBJ1-1; TCRdb's D call of TRBD1 is untestable without DNA. TRBV21-1 is a pseudogene. The CDR3 sequence is 15 residues long. CDR3 loop: CASSKAPGQGTEAFF.

The J gene is TRBJ1-1, the V gene TRBV7-9. The CDR3 is made up of 11 amino acids. CDR1 and CDR2 (germline): SEHNR, FQNEAQ (reference sequence). CDR3 protein: CASSHDTEAFF.

The rearrangement links TRBV29-1 to TRBJ1-2; TCRdb indicates TRBD1, and absent DNA this call remains unverified. CDR3 length: 13 residues. In germline, CDR1 is SQVTM, CDR2 ANQGSEA. This chain's CDR3 is CSVEDSGAPGYTF. The whole variable domain, filled in from reference TRBV29-1 and TRBJ1-2, reads SAVISQKPSRDICQRGTSLTIQCQVDSQVTMMFWYRQQPGQSLTLIATANQGSEATYESGFVIDKFPISRPNLTFSTLTVSNMSPEDSSIYLCSVEDSGAPGYTFGSGTRLTVV.

The chain combines TRBV19 with TRBJ2-7; checking the TCRdb D call of TRBD1 is not possible without DNA. The CDR3 extends over 14 amino acids. Germline assignment: CDR1 LNHDA and CDR2 SQIVND (reference sequence). CDR3 loop: CASSIQGAFYEQYF.

This chain uses TRBV11-3 with TRBJ2-2; TCRdb indicates TRBD2, and absent DNA this call remains unverified. CDR1 is SGHNT, CDR2 YENEEA, per germline. This CDR3 comprises 16 residues. CDR3 amino acids: CASSPVRGGLTGELFF.

The chain couples TRBV20-1 to TRBJ1-5. This CDR3 comprises 16 residues. CDR1 DFQATT and CDR2 SNEGSKA come from the germline V gene (reference sequence). The CDR3 loop is CSARDRVAAYNQPQHF.

V usage is TRBV7-9 and J usage is TRBJ2-7. Germline V gene lookup returns CDR1 SEHNR and CDR2 FQNEAQ (reference sequence). CDR3 length: 14 amino acids. This CDR3 is CASSSRTGAYEQYF.

This chain uses TRBV7-2 with TRBJ1-5. Germline V gene sequence: CDR1 SGHTA, CDR2 FQGNSA. This CDR3 comprises 13 residues. This CDR3 is CASSPDLNQPQHF.

V is TRBV29-1 and J is TRBJ2-1; TCRdb returns TRBD1, unconfirmable since there is no DNA. This CDR3 region has 16 residues. CDR1 and CDR2 from the germline V gene are SQVTM and ANQGSEA. This chain's CDR3 is CSVDRGGPRSYNEQFF.

The J gene is TRBJ2-5, the V gene TRBV7-9. Germline CDR1 SEHNR, CDR2 FQNEAQ (reference sequence). The CDR3 sequence is 15 residues long. The CDR3 spells CASSYIIPPPETQYF.

The chain combines TRBV11-2 with TRBJ2-7. The CDR3 spans 14 residues. Germline V gene sequence: CDR1 SGHAT, CDR2 FQNNGV. CDR3 region: CASSLGQSSYEQYF.

CDR3 in amino acids: CASSPPDRWAGELFF. The chain employs TRBV7-9 and TRBJ2-2; absent DNA, TCRdb's TRBD2 call cannot be checked. The germline CDR1 and CDR2 sequences are SEHNR and FQNEAQ (reference sequence). The CDR3 totals 15 residues.

CDR3 region: CPLGRQSSYEQYF. This chain joins TRBV29-1 and TRBJ2-7; TCRdb's D call, TRBD2, is unchecked because there is no DNA. Germline V CDR1 and CDR2: SQVTM, ANQGSEA. CDR3 length: 13 amino acids.